The source of this TCR beta chain is a study of regulatory T cells in long-lasting Graves disease. Study-wide findings and caveats: Patients with persistent disease showed a bias toward TRBV28, TRBJ1-2 and TRBJ2-5.

Both iRepertoire HTBI primers and Arm-PCR of CDR3 regions were used to build the TCR beta libraries. One entry per CDR3 protein results from TCRdb running MiXCR on the multiplex PCR reads. Here the sample spans approximately 540,000 distinct CDR3 sequences, about 12% being singletons. Details on this clonotype: Antigen specificity is unknown.

The CDR3 is 13 amino acids. Trimming shortened V by 5 bases and J by 3 bases, and 11 bases separated the two germline ends. CDR1 DFQATT and CDR2 SNEGSKA come from the germline V gene (reference sequence). The sample's time point: newly diagnosed GD, antithyroid drugs for less than 3 months. The TCR library used RNA extracted from PBMCs. This sample also appeared in a second study, on T cells in Graves' hyperthyroidism and ophthalmopathy. From that paper: The diagnostic basis comprised clinical symptoms, serum thyroxine and TRAb, thyroid ultrasound and orbital computed tomography.

This clonotype was obtained from a woman in her 30s with Graves disease. Sequences were derived from peripheral blood mononuclear cells (PBMCs), sampled at new diagnosis, from a patient treated with antithyroid drugs. The chain employs TRBV20-1 and TRBJ1-3; D gene unclear. The CDR3 reads CSAGVGGGNTIYF. CDR3 nucleotide sequence: TGCAGTGCTGGCGTAGGCGGTGGAAACACCATATATTTT.